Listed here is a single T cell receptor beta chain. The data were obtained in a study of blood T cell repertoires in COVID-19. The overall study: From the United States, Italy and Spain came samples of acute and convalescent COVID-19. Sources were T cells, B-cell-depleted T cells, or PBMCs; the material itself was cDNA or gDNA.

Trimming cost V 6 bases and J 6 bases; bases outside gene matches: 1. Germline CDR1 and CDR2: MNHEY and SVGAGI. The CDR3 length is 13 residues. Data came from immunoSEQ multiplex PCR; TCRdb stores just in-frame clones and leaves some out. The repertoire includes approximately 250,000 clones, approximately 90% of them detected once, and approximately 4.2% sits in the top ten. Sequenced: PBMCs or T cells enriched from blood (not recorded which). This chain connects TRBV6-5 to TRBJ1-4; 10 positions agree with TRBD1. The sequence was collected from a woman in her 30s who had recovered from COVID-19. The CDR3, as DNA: TGTGCCAGCAGGGACAGGGGGGATGAAAAACTGTTTTTT. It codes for CASRDRGDEKLFF.